These 20 T cell receptor beta chains were sequenced from one sample in a study of blood T cell repertoires in COVID-19. Assay used: immunoSEQ multiplex PCR; TCRdb lists only in-frame clones, some missing. This repertoire shows about 59,000 clones, 90% found once; its top ten account for 16%. Sequencing input: peripheral blood. These receptors were taken from a man at least 80 years old with acute or convalescent COVID-19.

The CDR3 DNA reads TGTGCCAGCAGTCGTACAGGCCTCGATCAGCCCCAGCATTTT. Encoded protein: CASSRTGLDQPQHF. The gene calls are TRBV6-5 and TRBJ1-5; D perhaps matches TRBD1 (5 bases). Per germline, CDR1 MNHEY and CDR2 SVGAGI. V lost 5 bases and J 5 bases, leaving 13 bases between the germline ends. The CDR3 is 14 residues long.

The chain employs TRBV4-2 and TRBJ2-5; 10 bases are shared with TRBD2. The germline V gene has CDR1 LGHNA and CDR2 YNFKEQ. With 0 bases clipped from V and 2 bases from J, the junction kept 6 bases outside the gene matches. The CDR3 spans 17 residues. CDR3 protein: CASSQDDSGGKQETQYF. CDR3 nucleotides: TGTGCCAGCAGCCAAGATGATAGCGGGGGGAAACAAGAGACCCAGTACTTC.

The chain employs TRBV7-9 and TRBJ2-7; D is perhaps TRBD2 (6 bases). This CDR3 comprises 12 residues. The germline gives CDR1 SEHNR, CDR2 FQNEAQ (reference sequence). V was trimmed by 5 bases and J by 4 bases, leaving 9 bases between them. CDR3 region: CASSHGTYEQYF. Written as DNA, the CDR3 is TGTGCCAGCAGCCATGGGACTTACGAGCAGTACTTC.

The chain employs TRBV19 and TRBJ1-1; the match to TRBD1 covers 9 bases. V was pared by 7 bases and J by 3 bases, with 6 bases of the junction left unmatched. The germline gives CDR1 LNHDA, CDR2 SQIVND (reference sequence). The CDR3 totals 14 residues. The CDR3 DNA is TGTGCCAGTACCCCTCGACAGGGGGACACTGAAGCTTTCTTT. Amino acids: CASTPRQGDTEAFF. Filled out from reference TRBV19 and TRBJ1-1, the complete variable domain reads DGGITQSPKYLFRKEGQNVTLSCEQNLNHDAMYWYRQDPGQGLRLIYYSQIVNDFQKGDIAEGYSVSREKKESFPLTVTSAQKNPTAFYLCASTPRQGDTEAFFGQGTRLTVV.

This clone was seen a handful of times. The rearrangement uses TRBV10-1 and TRBJ2-7; possible D gene TRBD2, 5 bases. The V gene's germline CDR1 is WNHNN and CDR2 SYGVQD (reference sequence). This CDR3 contains 18 residues. V lost 4 bases and J lost 3, with 25 bases in between. The CDR3 sequence is CASSATFQRVPPSYEQYF. In DNA form, the CDR3 reads TGCGCCAGCAGTGCGACGTTTCAGAGGGTACCCCCGAGCTACGAGCAGTACTTC.

The rearrangement links TRBV30 to TRBJ2-7; tentatively, D is TRBD2 (6 bases). Germline loops: CDR1 GTSNPN, CDR2 SVGIG (reference sequence). The CDR3 sequence is 14 residues long. Trimming pared 5 bases from V and 5 bases from J, leaving 19 bases between. The CDR3 here is CAWAPKGGTHEQYF. The CDR3 DNA follows: TGTGCCTGGGCCCCCAAAGGAGGGACCCACGAGCAGTACTTC.

V is TRBV11-3 and J is TRBJ1-1, with D unresolved. Germline CDR1 and CDR2: SGHNT and YENEEA. The germline V and J ends were trimmed by 2 bases and 1 base, with 5 bases remaining between them. The CDR3 length is 13 residues. The CDR3, as DNA: TGTGCCAGCAGCTTACGAGAGAACACTGAAGCTTTCTTT. Translating it yields CASSLRENTEAFF.

V and J are TRBV30 and TRBJ1-2; 8 bases fit TRBD1. The CDR3 is made up of 12 amino acids. V lost 4 bases and J lost 7; bases outside the gene matches: 5. Germline values: CDR1 GTSNPN, CDR2 SVGIG (reference sequence). The CDR3 bases are TGTGCCTGGACCCCCGGACAGGGTGGCTACACCTTC. Translating gives CAWTPGQGGYTF.

The rearrangement links TRBV18 to TRBJ2-3, with 12 nucleotides matching TRBD2. CDR1 is KGHSH and CDR2 is LQKENI in the germline V gene. V dropped 6 bases and J dropped 5; count of bases not matched to a gene: 6. The CDR3 consists of 15 residues. This CDR3 is CASSPTSGGKDTQYF. The CDR3 nucleotides are TGTGCCAGCTCCCCGACTAGCGGGGGAAAAGATACGCAGTATTTT.

V usage is TRBV3-1 (or the pseudogene TRBV3-2) and J usage is TRBJ1-4; no clear D gene. The CDR3 spans 14 residues. V lost 2 bases to trimming and J lost 5 bases, with 9 bases between them. Germline loops: CDR1 LGHDT, CDR2 YNNKEL (reference sequence). Here the CDR3 DNA reads TGTGCCAGCAGCCAAAGGACTGAGAATGAAAAACTGTTTTTT. It yields the protein CASSQRTENEKLFF.

The rearrangement links TRBV6-5 to TRBJ1-2; TRBD1 aligns across 11 bases. Looked up from germline, CDR1 is MNHEY and CDR2 is SVGAGI. Trimming removed 4 bases from V and 7 bases from J; junction bases left unmatched: 8. This CDR3 is built from 15 residues. This CDR3 is CASSSPGQGGIGYTF. CDR3 DNA sequence: TGTGCCAGCAGTTCCCCGGGACAGGGGGGAATTGGCTACACCTTC.

The chain recombines TRBV9 with TRBJ2-1; D perhaps matches TRBD1 (5 bases). CDR3 length: 12 amino acids. Germline values: CDR1 SGDLS, CDR2 YYNGEE. Trimming stripped 3 bases from V and 13 bases from J, with 14 bases between. CDR3 coding DNA: TGTGCCAGCAGCGGGACAAGGACCAATCAGTTCTTC. Its translation: CASSGTRTNQFF.

V usage is TRBV9 and J usage is TRBJ1-1; no clear D. This CDR3 spans 16 amino acids. Trimming removed 6 bases at V and 0 bases at J, with 18 bases between. Germline assignment: CDR1 SGDLS and CDR2 YYNGEE. The CDR3 here is CASTQSPGGMNTEAFF. CDR3 bases: TGTGCCAGCACTCAAAGTCCAGGAGGGATGAACACTGAAGCTTTCTTT.

The V gene is TRBV2, the J gene TRBJ2-3; D is perhaps TRBD2 (5 bases). The CDR3 is 14 residues long. The ends were cut back, 7 bases at V and 0 bases at J, with 11 bases in the middle. From germline, CDR1 is SNHLY and CDR2 FYNNEI. The CDR3 DNA sequence: TGTGCCAGCAACCTTGAGGGTAGCACAGATACGCAGTATTTT. It codes for CASNLEGSTDTQYF.

This rearrangement joins TRBV28 to TRBJ2-2, with D possibly matching TRBD2 (6 bases). The V gene lost 5 bases and the J gene lost 1 base, with 11 bases spanning the gap. The CDR3 sequence is 15 residues long. In germline, CDR1 is MDHEN, CDR2 SYDVKM. The CDR3 here is CASSRDFKNTGELFF. The CDR3 DNA follows: TGTGCCAGCAGTAGGGACTTCAAGAACACCGGGGAGCTGTTTTTT. The full variable domain, completed using reference TRBV28 and TRBJ2-2, is DVKVTQSSRYLVKRTGEKVFLECVQDMDHENMFWYRQDPGLGLRLIYFSYDVKMKEKGDIPEGYSVSREKKERFSLILESASTNQTSMYLCASSRDFKNTGELFFGEGSRLTVL.

The chain carries TRBV9 and TRBJ2-2; D remains ambiguous. Germline CDR1 is SGDLS and CDR2 is YYNGEE. Trimming took off 2 bases at V and 8 bases at J, with 13 bases between the two ends. This CDR3 has 14 amino acids. The CDR3 bases are TGTGCCAGCAGCGTCGCACAGCTTTCTGGGGAGCTGTTTTTT. It yields the protein CASSVAQLSGELFF.

This chain connects TRBV27 to TRBJ2-7; 10 bases are a match to TRBD1. With 6 bases clipped from V and 4 bases from J, the junction kept 3 bases outside the gene matches. CDR3 length: 13 residues. The V gene's germline CDR1 is MNHEY and CDR2 SMNVEV (reference sequence). CDR3 sequence: CASRGTGEYEQYF. The CDR3 DNA reads TGTGCCAGCAGGGGGACAGGGGAGTACGAGCAGTACTTC.

The chain has TRBV6-5 and TRBJ1-6; D remains ambiguous. This CDR3 spans 15 amino acids. V lost 2 bases, J lost 7 bases, and 12 bases lay in between. The germline CDR1 and CDR2 sequences are MNHEY and SVGAGI. CDR3 amino acids: CASSYTAQANSPLHF. The CDR3 nucleotides read TGTGCCAGCAGTTACACGGCGCAGGCCAATTCACCCCTCCACTTT.

The chain couples TRBV7-2 to TRBJ1-5, with TRBD1 identical over 7 bases. Losses at the gene ends were 1 base for V and 7 bases for J; bases not matched to a gene: 1. Looked up from germline, CDR1 is SGHTA and CDR2 is FQGNSA. The CDR3 totals 13 residues. CDR3 in amino acids: CASSLGQGQPQHF. DNA of the CDR3: TGTGCCAGCAGCTTAGGACAGGGCCAGCCCCAGCATTTT.

This sequence joins TRBV5-1 and TRBJ1-5, with D maybe TRBD1 (5 bases). CDR1 and CDR2 from the germline V gene are SGHRS and YFSETQ. V lost 4 bases to trimming and J lost 9 bases, with 20 bases between them. The CDR3 loop spans 15 amino acids. CDR3 sequence reads: CASSPNAGQQGPQHF. The CDR3 DNA follows: TGCGCCAGCAGCCCAAACGCCGGGCAGCAGGGGCCCCAGCATTTT.